The entry that follows covers one T cell receptor beta chain sequence. Its antigen is not yet known. It has no much larger one-base neighbor in the sample; base qualities were not kept. Measured from the cysteine to the phenylalanine, the CDR3 is 14 residues long. Only the CDR3 part of the read is kept: 42 bases, read in frame from the first base. Trimming at the junction amounts to 4 bases on V and 10 bases on J, and the germline ends lie 17 bases apart. The germline V gene encodes CDR1 SNHLY and CDR2 FYNNEI. In total, around 600 healthy bone marrow donors made up the cohort. Cohort members were all nominally healthy when sampled, although unrecorded immune exposures were likely present. The donor was CMV seronegative and was included in the group of under 450 seronegative cohort members. A peripheral blood sample was collected from each donor, and TCR beta sequencing was performed on peripheral blood mononuclear cells. Genomic DNA was extracted from the blood cell samples with the Qiagen DNeasy Blood Extraction Kit.

This specimen belongs to a study of cytomegalovirus exposure and HLA in healthy donors listed by TCRdb under 2017. Looking at the study overall: An earlier analysis of some 500 of the donors reported more than 250 Gb of sequence data and 117 million unique TCR beta sequences from 190 million or so T cells. A later analysis re-analyzed previously published TCR beta repertoires from 550 to 700 donors and added high-resolution HLA genotyping to study TCR occurrence patterns. Every repertoire in the discovery cohort had been generated on one and the same sequencing platform. To predict cytomegalovirus infection status, the study brought together high-throughput TCR immunosequencing, statistical association of individual TCRs with disease status, and machine learning. On average, over 200,000 unique TCR beta nucleotide sequences were sequenced per donor among several hundred genotyped donors of the cohort, with roughly 18% of those sequences being non-productive. Rather than using new phenotypic data, the later analysis identified candidate immune exposures from TCR beta sequences and from how often those sequences occurred across donors. Class I and class II HLA loci were covered by the typing at four-digit resolution. The study used immunosequencing to profile the T cell repertoires of some 600 subjects and linked those repertoires to cytomegalovirus serostatus. A separate validation cohort of over a hundred different subjects was used in addition to the approximately 670-subject first cohort. The study aimed to test whether cataloging public T cell receptors could reveal signatures of past pathogen exposure. Roughly 5 DR-DQ haplotypes were handled as single units for association and clustering, since linkage in the cohort was strong. Of the 398 genotyped donors, approximately 80% were placed in the genetic ancestry cluster associated with self-reported Caucasian donors. An earlier analysis of 587 of the donors applied high-throughput TCR beta sequencing to assess whether each TCR beta V gene segment acted as functional or pseudogenic. In a later genetic analysis, genome-wide SNP genotypes for about three fifths of the roughly 670 donors were used, and that subset was treated as a discovery cohort. Donor age, sex, ethnicity and CMV serostatus were collected together with the repertoire data. Typing coverage differed by locus: A, B, C, DRB1 and DQB1 were typed in about 629-630 donors, DQA1 in about 560, DPA1 in 606, and DPB1 in just under 480. Roughly 290 gigabases of sequencing data and around 88 million unique TCR sequences made up an early release that covered nearly 650 HLA-typed donors.

Library creation used the immunoSEQ multiplex PCR assay. A mixture of 60 forward primers for TCR Vbeta segments and 13 reverse primers for TCR Jbeta segments was used in the multiplex PCR. A multiplex PCR assay on genomic DNA amplified the CDR3 region of rearranged TCR beta genes. The Illumina HiSeq System was used to sequence the amplified TCR beta libraries as 87-base-pair reads. Concerning the study's data processing: In a later analysis, 77 million or so unique TCR beta chains were counted across the 500 to 850 repertoires, and around 10 million of these chains were shared by at least two donors. To remove PCR and sequencing errors, raw reads were error-corrected and collapsed into unique sequences using a nearest-neighbor algorithm that merged closely related sequences. To assign V, D and J gene segments, CDR3 sequences were aligned to IMGT reference sequences. Each retained sequence needed at least a six-nucleotide match to both a V gene segment and a J gene segment. Rearrangements were called productive when the CDR3 lacked stop codons and stayed in frame with V and J; all others were non-productive. CDR3 was defined according to IMGT convention as the region running from the second conserved V-encoded cysteine to the conserved J-encoded phenylalanine. The earlier analysis of more than 450 of the donors excluded sequences that lacked an unambiguous match to a single V gene segment. In an earlier analysis of several hundred of the donors, a V segment was called functional when productive rearrangements were above 56.7%, and segregating when the standard deviation between donors exceeded 5%. A statistical classification framework was developed to diagnose cytomegalovirus status using the catalog of TCR beta chain sequences. In a later analysis, TCR nucleotide sequences were compared against IMGT/GENE-DB human TR gene sequences so that V and J genes could be assigned. A later analysis assigned CDR3 sequences and most-parsimonious VDJ recombination scenarios with the TCRdist pipeline. In a later analysis, each TCR beta chain was defined by its CDR3 amino acid sequence together with its V-gene family, and reads without a unique V-gene family were excluded. A later analysis removed 500 to 650 highly shared, low-generation-probability nucleotide sequences to deal with suspected cross-contamination and a sequencing artifact. A later analysis calculated a clonal expansion index for each public chain from normalized within-repertoire ranks of inferred template counts. In a later analysis, generation probabilities were computed with a VDJ recombination model fitted to out-of-frame rearrangements, and the resulting probabilities were checked against IGoR. In a later analysis, TCR-TCR, TCR-HLA and TCR-CMV co-occurrence was scored with hypergeometric tests, and a repertoire-size bias correction was applied to TCR pairs. In a later analysis, false discovery rates were estimated by permuting HLA or CMV assignments 20 times. A later analysis grouped co-occurring TCRs with DBSCAN, adding TCRdist sequence similarity when clustering within HLA-allele-positive subsets. Co-occurrence clustering excluded repertoires with fewer than 30,000 or more than 120,000 public chains, plus five with anomalous nucleotide sharing. TCRdb's version of the immuneACCESS table is confined to in-frame rearrangements and falls short of the full clone set. An unresolved V gene accounts for under half of the shortfall where checked; the remainder is of unknown origin. V, J and clone size were drawn from that table, and D and trimming were deduced from the DNA. The table for this sample lists about 150,000 clones; around 73% of them were counted only once. Clones ranked in the top ten supply 1.6% of the sample.

What the work shows at the level of the full study, not this receptor alone: Correlated functional status among segregating V segments might be attributable to linkage disequilibrium, but an unknown experimental factor could not be ruled out. Several of the top co-occurrence clusters appeared to be linked to parvovirus B19, influenza, CMV and Epstein-Barr virus, according to a later analysis. In a later genetic analysis, a missense DCLRE1C variant was associated with V-gene and J-gene trimming of TCR beta chains, and the association was replicated in an independent cohort. The study gave a list of about 170 TCR beta chains associated with cytomegalovirus. In a later analysis, most CMV-associated TCR beta chains were found to appear HLA-restricted, with HLA associations seemingly driven largely by CMV exposure. According to the authors, the approach could potentially be generalized to other disease states and immunological phenotypes. A few of the identified cytomegalovirus-associated TCR beta chains were confirmed in vitro to be specific for cytomegalovirus antigens. A further reported finding was that TCR beta sequences accurately predicted the HLA-A and HLA-B alleles for most subjects in the first cohort. Immune exposure information for the cohort was limited to CMV serostatus. An earlier analysis of 587 of the donors showed that most TCR beta V segments appeared in productive rearrangements either about 87% or about 30% of the time, which broadly matched IMGT annotations. The earlier analysis of some 540 of the donors excluded roughly 16 rarely observed V segments, including chromosome 9 orphons, because counts were too low. Presence/absence analyses assumed roughly uniform sequencing depth across donors, an assumption that may not hold. Because the 87-base-pair reads could not distinguish some IMGT-functional V segments, including TRBV6-2 and TRBV6-3, those segments were excluded. Assigning TCR associations to individual alleles was difficult when HLA alleles, especially DR and DQ, strongly co-occurred. In a later analysis, HLA-associated TCR beta chains were found to be more clonally expanded and to have lower generation probabilities than equally common non-associated chains. Because HLA typing was missing for some donors at each locus, association tests included only the typed subset. This cohort had only TCR beta chains sequenced, and the lack of alpha or paired-chain data limited which features could be detected. While some public TCRs were present in many individuals, most TCR sequences turned up only very rarely across donors. According to a later genetic analysis, donors in an Asian-associated ancestry cluster had fewer N-insertions in productive TCRs than the roughly 700-donor mean. A later analysis associated 15,000 to 20,000 TCR beta sequences with specific HLA alleles at a false discovery rate of 0.05. A cluster of highly shared sequence variants was judged likely to represent a technical artifact of the sequencing pipeline. In a later analysis, TCR association rates were found to vary across HLA loci, with the most associated TCRs seen for DRB1 alleles and the fewest for HLA-C alleles. Cytomegalovirus status was reported to be diagnosed by the classifier with high specificity and sensitivity in both the original and validation cohorts.

Specimen: PBMCs. The receptor was derived from a woman younger than 30 in good health and CMV-seronegative. The rearrangement combines TRBV2 with TRBJ1-5; the D gene is perhaps TRBD1, on 5 matching bases. Here the CDR3 is given as CASSASGPISPQHF. The DNA is as follows: TGTGCCAGCAGTGCGTCAGGGCCTATCAGCCCCCAGCATTTT.